The sequence of this TCR beta chain was determined in a study of neurological immune-mediated disorders. Germline-derived CDR1 and CDR2 are KGHDR and SFDVKD. The CDR3 length is 16 residues. V lost 1 base, J lost 5 bases, and 14 bases lay in between. Notes on the study in general: Phylogenetic grouping placed 18 of 34 multiple sclerosis patients' repertoires in one related-CDR3 cluster, a possible signature.

One entry per CDR3 protein, called by TCRdb with MiXCR from the 5' RACE reads. The table shows more than 40,000 distinct CDR3 sequences, with under 3.5% occurring only once. This clonotype was counted at least ten times. Its antigen is as yet unknown. Unsorted libraries were generated from 2 million PBMCs held at -80 degrees C. The gene calls are TRBV24-1 and TRBJ2-1, with D possibly being TRBD1 or TRBD2 (7 bases each). The specimen was PBMCs. This sequence was found in a woman in her 50s with multiple sclerosis. CDR3 sequence: CATSDFGQGGDNEQFF. CDR3 nucleotides: TGTGCCACCAGTGATTTCGGGCAGGGGGGGGACAATGAGCAGTTCTTC.